Listed below are T cell receptor beta chains from one sample, sequenced in a study of shared clonotypes between healthy human individuals. TCRdb's table, derived via immunoSEQ multiplex PCR, lists solely in-frame clones and lacks some. Among over 2 million clones listed, about 94% were seen once. The sequenced sample consisted of naive CD8+ T cells sorted from blood. The receptors shown here come from a young man in good health. The CDR3 runs from the conserved cysteine through the conserved F or W. The D gene is left open where the match is weak. Size is omitted from some rows. Given values are once, few, many or a class for expanded clones.

CDR3: CASSLGSGEDNEQFF
DNA: TGTGCCAGCAGCTTAGGGTCGGGAGAGGACAATGAGCAGTTCTTC
V: TRBV7-9
J: TRBJ2-1
size: NA
D: NA

CDR3: CASSIWTRPYNEQFF
DNA: TGTGCCAGCAGCATCTGGACAAGACCCTACAATGAGCAGTTCTTC
V: TRBV13
J: TRBJ2-1
size: NA
D: NA

CDR3: CASSTLAGGLDTQYF
DNA: TGTGCCAGTAGTACTCTAGCGGGAGGCTTGGATACGCAGTATTTT
V: TRBV19
J: TRBJ2-3
size: NA
D: TRBD2

CDR3: CSVETGFHEQYF
DNA: TGCAGCGTTGAAACAGGGTTCCACGAGCAGTACTTC
V: TRBV29-1
J: TRBJ2-7
size: NA
D: NA

CDR3: CASSPRASGTTDTQYF
DNA: TGTGCCAGCAGCCCCAGGGCTAGCGGCACCACAGATACGCAGTATTTT
V: TRBV5-4
J: TRBJ2-3
size: once
D: TRBD2

CDR3: CASSLLRYNEQFF
DNA: TGTGCCAGCAGCTTACTGCGGTACAATGAGCAGTTCTTC
V: TRBV7-6
J: TRBJ2-1
size: NA
D: NA

CDR3: CASIYSPGDEQFF
DNA: TGTGCCAGTATCTATAGTCCTGGAGATGAGCAGTTCTTC
V: TRBV19
J: TRBJ2-1
size: NA
D: NA

CDR3: CASSYLGPGVSSYNSPLHF
DNA: TGTGCCAGCAGTTACTTGGGGCCCGGGGTGAGCTCCTATAATTCACCCCTCCACTTT
V: TRBV27
J: TRBJ1-6
size: NA
D: NA

CDR3: CASSSQDYNSPLHF
DNA: TGTGCCAGCAGTTCTCAGGATTATAATTCACCCCTCCACTTT
V: TRBV6-5
J: TRBJ1-6
size: NA
D: NA

CDR3: CASSEGYEQYF
DNA: TGTGCCAGCAGTGAGGGGTACGAGCAGTACTTC
V: TRBV25-1
J: TRBJ2-7
size: few
D: NA

CDR3: CASSFVGGYQPQHF
DNA: TGTGCCAGCAGTTTCGTGGGCGGGTATCAGCCCCAGCATTTT
V: TRBV27
J: TRBJ1-5
size: NA
D: NA

CDR3: CAISESRGGDSPLHF
DNA: TGTGCCATCAGTGAGAGTAGAGGAGGCGACTCACCCCTCCACTTT
V: TRBV10-3
J: TRBJ1-6
size: NA
D: NA

CDR3: CASSEAPWGAQYEQYF
DNA: TGTGCCAGCAGTGAAGCCCCGTGGGGGGCTCAGTACGAGCAGTACTTC
V: TRBV6-1
J: TRBJ2-7
size: NA
D: NA